The entry below describes one T cell receptor beta chain. Regarding treatment: 19 received Ad26.COV2.S at low or high dose, single or two shots; a few received placebo; per-sample allocation not given. Collection of the samples took place on day 63 after the first injection of vaccine or placebo. In Boston, the donor was an adult between 18-55 years of age. Some clones are missing from TCRdb's copy, which holds only in-frame ones; the method was immunoSEQ multiplex PCR. The table records about 330,000 clones, 85% to 90% of them present only once. The entry originates in a study of Ad26.COV2.S vaccination and SARS-CoV-2 variants. The wider study: Intramuscular Ad26.COV2.S at 5x10^10 or 1x10^11 viral particles.

The receptor's source is a person aged 18-65 years who received the Ad26.COV2.S COVID-19 vaccine or a placebo. The sample here was peripheral blood, taken in a trial of Ad26.COV2.S vaccine versus placebo.

The CDR3 DNA reads TGTGCCAGCACCATGAGACAGGGAGGCGAAGCTTTCTTT. Residues: CASTMRQGGEAFF. This sequence joins TRBV12-3 or TRBV12-4 and TRBJ1-1, with TRBD1 matching 7 bases. The CDR3 has 13 residues. Trimming removed 7 bases from V and 8 bases from J; junction bases left unmatched: 10.